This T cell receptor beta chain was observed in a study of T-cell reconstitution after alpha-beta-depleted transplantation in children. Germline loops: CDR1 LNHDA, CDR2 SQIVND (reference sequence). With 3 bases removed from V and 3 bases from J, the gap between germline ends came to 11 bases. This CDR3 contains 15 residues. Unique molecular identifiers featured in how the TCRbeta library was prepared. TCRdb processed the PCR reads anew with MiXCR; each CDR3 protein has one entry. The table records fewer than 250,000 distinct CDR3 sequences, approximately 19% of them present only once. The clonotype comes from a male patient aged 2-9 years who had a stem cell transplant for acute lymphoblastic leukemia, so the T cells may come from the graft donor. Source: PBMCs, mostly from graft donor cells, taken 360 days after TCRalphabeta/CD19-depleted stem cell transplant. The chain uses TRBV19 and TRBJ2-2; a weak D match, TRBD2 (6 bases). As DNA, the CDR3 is TGTGCCAGTAGTATGGAGCGGGCTGACACCGGGGAGCTGTTTTTT. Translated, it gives CASSMERADTGELFF.